This T cell receptor (beta chain) was sequenced during a study of radiation and T cells in renal cell carcinoma. Overall study findings and caveats: Top tumor clonotypes rose in blood 2 weeks post-radiation, then contracted.

This clone has just one count. Antigen: not known. Generated by immunoSEQ multiplex PCR, the TCRdb table keeps only in-frame clones and is missing some. The sample consists of about 140,000 clones, less than 90% of them appearing once. Time point in this sample: baseline pretreatment blood. Treatment noted: 15 Gy SBRT to primary tumor, nephrectomy 4 weeks later. Serial blood draws occurred at baseline and 2 and 4 weeks post-SBRT. Trimming at V came to 7 bases and at J to 4 bases, leaving 6 bases not matched to a gene. CDR3 length: 13 amino acids. Germline assignment: CDR1 MNHEY and CDR2 SVGAGI. The source was blood, collected from a patient whose treatment included radiotherapy and nephrectomy. The V call is TRBV6-5, the J call TRBJ1-2; the match to TRBD1 covers 7 bases. The receptor was isolated from a woman aged 50 to 60 with renal cell carcinoma. This CDR3 is CASNSGGIYGYTF. The CDR3, as DNA: TGTGCCAGCAATTCAGGGGGGATCTATGGCTACACCTTC.